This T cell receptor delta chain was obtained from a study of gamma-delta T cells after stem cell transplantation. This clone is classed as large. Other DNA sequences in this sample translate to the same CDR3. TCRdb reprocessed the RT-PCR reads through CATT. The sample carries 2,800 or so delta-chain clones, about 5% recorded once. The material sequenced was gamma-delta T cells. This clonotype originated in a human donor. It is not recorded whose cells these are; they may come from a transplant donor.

CDR3 nucleotide sequence: TGTGCCTGTGACTTCCTGGGGGATACAAGGACCGATAAACTCATCTTT. This encodes CACDFLGDTRTDKLIF. The rearrangement links TRDV2 to TRDJ1, with 11 bases aligning to TRDD3. The germline gives CDR1 GEAIGNYY, CDR2 EKD. This CDR3 is 16 amino acids long. V shed 3 bases and J 2 bases; nucleotides not matched to a gene: 7.